This T cell receptor (beta chain) stems from a study of liver allograft versus peripheral blood T cells. About the research overall: The authors compared T cell receptor repertoires in transplanted livers with recipients' peripheral blood repertoires.

Judged by abundance, this clonotype is medium-sized (0.01 to 0.1%). As yet, its antigen is unknown. Trimming took 0 bases from V and 7 from J, leaving 12 bases between them. Germline CDR1 and CDR2: ENHRY and SYGVKD. CDR3 length: 14 residues. Study observations and caveats: In liver allografts, T cell receptor repertoires reportedly differed from the repertoires found in peripheral blood.

TCRdb fed the reads into MiXCR, producing one record per CDR3 protein. The repertoire has several thousand distinct CDR3 sequences, 16% of them found once; the top ten carry roughly 7.5%. The receptor's source is a human patient who had a liver transplant. Some of these T cells may belong to the graft donor. The J gene is TRBJ1-2, the V gene TRBV10-3, with D maybe TRBD1 (6 bases). The CDR3 nucleotides are TGTGCCATCAGTGAGTCGACAGGTGTTGTTGGCTACACCTTC. This encodes CAISESTGVVGYTF.